The present T cell receptor beta chain was sequenced within a study of technical replicates of blood from a handful of donors. Profiling relied on immunoSEQ multiplex PCR, and the TCRdb table lists in-frame clones only, not all of them. Of roughly 80,000 clones listed, roughly 95% are singletons. V lost 0 bases and J 5 bases, leaving 13 bases between the germline ends. Germline V gene data show CDR1 as MNHEY and CDR2 as SVGAGI. This CDR3 spans 16 amino acids. Sequencing was done on a sample of T cells isolated from PBMCs. The chain recombines TRBV6-5 with TRBJ2-2; D is perhaps TRBD2 (5 bases). The source of this sequence is a human donor in good health. The chain's CDR3 is CASSYSYTRGTGELFF. Written as DNA, the CDR3 is TGTGCCAGCAGTTACTCTTACACTAGAGGGACCGGGGAGCTGTTTTTT.